Many counts were recorded for the clone carrying this TCR beta chain. Its specificity is unknown. Germline assignment: CDR1 SGHKS and CDR2 YYEKEE (reference sequence). The CDR3 is 12 amino acids. V was shortened by 2 bases and J by 4 bases, with 5 bases between the two germline ends. TCRdb ran MiXCR on the reads and lists one entry per CDR3 protein. This sample has over 14,000 distinct CDR3 sequences, with around 13% found just once. The data were obtained in a study of type 1 regulatory T cells. Study summary: T-allo10 is an in vitro-generated, Tr1-enriched CD4 T cell product specific for alloantigen.

The TCR comes from a human donor in good health. Specimen: cultured T cells, either the whole culture or a sorted T cell fraction (not recorded which). The gene calls are TRBV5-5 and TRBJ2-3, with no clear D. CDR3 in amino acids: CASSFQADTQYF. CDR3 bases: TGTGCCAGCAGCTTTCAAGCAGATACGCAGTATTTT.